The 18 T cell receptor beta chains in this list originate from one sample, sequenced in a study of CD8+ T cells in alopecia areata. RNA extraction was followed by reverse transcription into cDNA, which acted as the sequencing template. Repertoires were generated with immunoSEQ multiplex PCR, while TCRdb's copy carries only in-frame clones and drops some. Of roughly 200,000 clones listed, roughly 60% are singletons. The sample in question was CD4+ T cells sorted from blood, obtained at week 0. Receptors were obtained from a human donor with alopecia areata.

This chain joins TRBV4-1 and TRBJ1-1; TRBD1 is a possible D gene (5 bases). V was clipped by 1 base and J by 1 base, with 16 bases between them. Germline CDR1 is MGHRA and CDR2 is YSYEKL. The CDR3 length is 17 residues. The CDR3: CASSQVGPKGPNTEAFF. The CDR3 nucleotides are TGCGCCAGCAGCCAAGTAGGGCCGAAGGGGCCGAACACTGAAGCTTTCTTT.

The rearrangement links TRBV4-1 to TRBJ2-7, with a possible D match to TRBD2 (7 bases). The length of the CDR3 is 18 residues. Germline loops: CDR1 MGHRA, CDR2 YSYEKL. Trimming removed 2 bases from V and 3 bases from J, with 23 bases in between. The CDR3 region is CASSQYTGRVTGSYEQYF. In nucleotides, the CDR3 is TGCGCCAGCAGCCAATACACAGGGAGGGTTACTGGGAGCTACGAGCAGTACTTC.

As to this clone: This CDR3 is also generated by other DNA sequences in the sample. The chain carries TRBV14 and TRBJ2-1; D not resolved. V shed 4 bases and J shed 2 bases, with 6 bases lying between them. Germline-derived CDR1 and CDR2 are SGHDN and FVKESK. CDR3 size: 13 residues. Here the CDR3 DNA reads TGTGCCAGCAGCCCCGGAACCTACAATGAGCAGTTCTTC. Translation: CASSPGTYNEQFF.

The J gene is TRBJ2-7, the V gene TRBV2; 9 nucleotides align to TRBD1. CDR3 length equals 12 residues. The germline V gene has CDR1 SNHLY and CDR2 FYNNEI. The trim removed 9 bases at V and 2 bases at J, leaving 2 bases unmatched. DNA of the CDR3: TGTGCCAGGGGACAGGGCCCCTACGAGCAGTACTTC. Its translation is CARGQGPYEQYF. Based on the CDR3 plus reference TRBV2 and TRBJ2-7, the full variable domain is EPEVTQTPSHQVTQMGQEVILRCVPISNHLYFYWYRQILGQKVEFLVSFYNNEISEKSEIFDDQFSVERPDGSNFTLKIRSTKLEDSAMYFCARGQGPYEQYFGPGTRLTVT.

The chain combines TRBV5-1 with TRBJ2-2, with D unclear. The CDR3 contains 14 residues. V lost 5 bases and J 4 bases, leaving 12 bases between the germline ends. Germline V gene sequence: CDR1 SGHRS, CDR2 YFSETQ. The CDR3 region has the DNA TGCGCCAGCAGGCGGACGGAGATCACCGGGGAGCTGTTTTTT. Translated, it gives CASRRTEITGELFF.

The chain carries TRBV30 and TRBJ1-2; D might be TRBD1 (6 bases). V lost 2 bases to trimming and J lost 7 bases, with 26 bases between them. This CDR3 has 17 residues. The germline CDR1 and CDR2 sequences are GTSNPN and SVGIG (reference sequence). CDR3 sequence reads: CAWSWNPGEPQGIGYTF. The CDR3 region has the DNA TGTGCCTGGAGTTGGAACCCCGGGGAGCCCCAGGGGATTGGCTACACCTTC. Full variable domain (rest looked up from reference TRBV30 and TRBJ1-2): SQTIHQWPATLVQPVGSPLSLECTVEGTSNPNLYWYRQAAGRGLQLLFYSVGIGQISSEVPQNLSASRPQDRQFILSSKKLLLSDSGFYLCAWSWNPGEPQGIGYTFGSGTRLTVV.

The DNA for the CDR3 is TGCGCCAGCAGCCAAGATTTGGGGTCCAAGCCCCAGCATTTT. Its protein product is CASSQDLGSKPQHF. J is TRBJ1-5 and V is TRBV4-3; D ambiguous. V was clipped by 0 bases and J by 8 bases, with 11 bases between them. This CDR3 spans 14 amino acids. Germline loops: CDR1 LGHNA, CDR2 YSLEER.

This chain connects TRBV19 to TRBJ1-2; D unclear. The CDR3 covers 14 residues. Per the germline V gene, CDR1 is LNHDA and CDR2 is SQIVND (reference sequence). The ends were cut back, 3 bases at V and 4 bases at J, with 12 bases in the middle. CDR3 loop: CASSIWESGYGYTF. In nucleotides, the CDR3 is TGTGCCAGTAGTATTTGGGAGAGCGGCTATGGCTACACCTTC. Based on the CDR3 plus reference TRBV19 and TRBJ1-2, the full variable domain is DGGITQSPKYLFRKEGQNVTLSCEQNLNHDAMYWYRQDPGQGLRLIYYSQIVNDFQKGDIAEGYSVSREKKESFPLTVTSAQKNPTAFYLCASSIWESGYGYTFGSGTRLTVV.

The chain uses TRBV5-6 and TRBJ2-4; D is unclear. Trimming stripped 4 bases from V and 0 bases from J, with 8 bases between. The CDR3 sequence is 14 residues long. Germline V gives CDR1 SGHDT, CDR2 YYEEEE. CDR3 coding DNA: TGTGCCAGCAGCCTTATATTAGCCAAAAACATTCAGTACTTC. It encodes CASSLILAKNIQYF. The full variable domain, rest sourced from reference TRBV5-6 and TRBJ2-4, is DAGVTQSPTHLIKTRGQQVTLRCSPKSGHDTVSWYQQALGQGPQFIFQYYEEEERQRGNFPDRFSGHQFPNYSSELNVNALLLGDSALYLCASSLILAKNIQYFGAGTRLSVL.

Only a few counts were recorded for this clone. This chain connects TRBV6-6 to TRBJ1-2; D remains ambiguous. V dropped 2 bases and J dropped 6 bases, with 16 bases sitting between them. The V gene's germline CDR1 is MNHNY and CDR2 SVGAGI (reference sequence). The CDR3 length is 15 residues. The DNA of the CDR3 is TGTGCCAGCAGTTACGATCCCCACAGATCCAATGGCTACACCTTC. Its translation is CASSYDPHRSNGYTF.

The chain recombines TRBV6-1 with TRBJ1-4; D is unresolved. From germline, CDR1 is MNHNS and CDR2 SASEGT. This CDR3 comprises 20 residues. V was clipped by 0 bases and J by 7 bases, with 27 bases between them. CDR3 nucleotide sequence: TGTGCCAGCAGTGAAGCGCTGCAGGCGGTATTTAGGATTACTGGTGAAAAACTGTTTTTT. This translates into CASSEALQAVFRITGEKLFF.

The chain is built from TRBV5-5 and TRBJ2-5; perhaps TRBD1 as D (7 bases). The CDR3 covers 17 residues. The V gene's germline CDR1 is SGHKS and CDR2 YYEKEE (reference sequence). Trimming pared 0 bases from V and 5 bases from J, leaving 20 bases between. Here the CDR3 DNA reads TGTGCCAGCAGCTTGGGGCCCAACAGGGGACTCGGGGAGACCCAGTACTTC. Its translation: CASSLGPNRGLGETQYF.

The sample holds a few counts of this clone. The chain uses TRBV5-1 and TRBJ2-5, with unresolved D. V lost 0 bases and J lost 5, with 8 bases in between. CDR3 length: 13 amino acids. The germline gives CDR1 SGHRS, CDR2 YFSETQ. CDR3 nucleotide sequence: TGCGCCAGCAGCTTGGACGTCTTGGAGACCCAGTACTTC. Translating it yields CASSLDVLETQYF.

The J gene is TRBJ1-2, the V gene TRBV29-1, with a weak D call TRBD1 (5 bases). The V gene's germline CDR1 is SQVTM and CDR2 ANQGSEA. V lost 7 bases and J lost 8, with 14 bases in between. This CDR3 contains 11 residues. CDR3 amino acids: CSAWDEGGYTF. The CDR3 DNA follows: TGCAGCGCCTGGGACGAAGGGGGCTACACCTTC.

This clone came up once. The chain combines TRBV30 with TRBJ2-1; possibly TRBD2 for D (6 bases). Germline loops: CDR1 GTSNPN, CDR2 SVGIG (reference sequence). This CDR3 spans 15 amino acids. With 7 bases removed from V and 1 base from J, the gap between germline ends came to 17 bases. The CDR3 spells CASGGLASSYNEQFF. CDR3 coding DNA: TGTGCCTCCGGAGGGTTAGCTAGTTCCTACAATGAGCAGTTCTTC.

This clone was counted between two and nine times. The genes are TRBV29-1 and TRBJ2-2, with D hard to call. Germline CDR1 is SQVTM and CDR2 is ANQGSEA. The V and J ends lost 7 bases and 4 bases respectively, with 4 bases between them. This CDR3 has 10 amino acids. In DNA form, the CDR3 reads TGCAGCGCCTTCACCGGGGAGCTGTTTTTT. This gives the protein CSAFTGELFF.

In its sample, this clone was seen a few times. Here the CDR3 DNA reads TGCAGCGTTGCGAGCAGCAGCACGTATGGCTACACCTTC. Translating gives CSVASSSTYGYTF. V gene TRBV29-1 combines with J gene TRBJ1-2; D is uncertain. Trimming took off 4 bases at V and 5 bases at J, with 14 bases between the two ends. Germline V CDR1 and CDR2: SQVTM, ANQGSEA. The CDR3 loop spans 13 amino acids.

The CDR3, as DNA: TGCAGCGTTGAAGATGTGGACAGGGTGGTGCAGTTCTTC. This gives the protein CSVEDVDRVVQFF. V usage is TRBV29-1 and J usage is TRBJ2-1; 8 bases match TRBD1. Per the germline V gene, CDR1 is SQVTM and CDR2 is ANQGSEA. V was clipped by 0 bases and J by 12 bases; unmatched bases: 7. The CDR3 is made up of 13 amino acids.